Following are 5 T cell receptor beta chains from one sample sequenced in a study of naive and memory T cell subsets. Both TRBC1 and TRBC2 were covered by a beta constant-region primer of two equimolar oligonucleotides. TCRdb itself ran the UMI-ligation and nested PCR reads through MiXCR, one entry per CDR3 protein. The table records tens of thousands of distinct CDR3 sequences, about an eighth of them present only once. What was sequenced was central memory CD4+ T cells from blood. The receptors derive from a human donor in good health.

The table lists this clonotype with many counts. The CDR3 loop reads CASSLRAPGELFF. The CDR3 DNA is TGTGCCAGCAGCTTAAGGGCCCCCGGGGAGCTGTTTTTT. The V gene is TRBV5-5, the J gene TRBJ2-2, with unresolved D. V was cut by 2 bases and J by 6 bases, with 8 bases left in between. From germline, CDR1 is SGHKS and CDR2 YYEKEE (reference sequence). This CDR3 is built from 13 residues.

This clonotype was counted only a few times. This sequence joins TRBV6-2 or TRBV6-3 and TRBJ1-2; D is ambiguous. CDR1 MNHEY and CDR2 SVGEGT come from the germline V gene. V dropped 6 bases and J dropped 7 bases, with 9 bases sitting between them. The CDR3 runs 11 residues. The DNA for the CDR3 is TGTGCCAGCAGAAAACTTGGTGGCTACACCTTC. Amino acids: CASRKLGGYTF.

This clonotype came up a few times. The rearrangement uses TRBV20-1 and TRBJ2-2; 11 nucleotides agree with TRBD1. This CDR3 comprises 15 residues. Germline CDR1 reads DFQATT; CDR2 reads SNEGSKA (reference sequence). V lost 2 bases, J lost 8 bases, and 7 bases stayed unmatched. Here the CDR3 reads CSARPGQGAWGELFF. In DNA, the CDR3 is TGCAGTGCTAGACCAGGACAGGGGGCGTGGGGGGAGCTGTTTTTT.

The CDR3 protein is CSARNMPGQGSSGNTIYF. CDR3 coding DNA: TGCAGTGCTAGAAATATGCCGGGACAGGGAAGCTCTGGAAACACCATATATTTT. This chain connects TRBV20-1 to TRBJ1-3; TRBD1 agrees at 9 bases. Germline CDR1 reads DFQATT; CDR2 reads SNEGSKA (reference sequence). V trimming: 2 bases; J trimming: 0 bases; junction bases outside the gene matches: 11. The CDR3 is made up of 18 amino acids.

The genes are TRBV27 and TRBJ2-7; 9 bases are a match to TRBD1. CDR3 length equals 14 residues. Germline V gene lookup returns CDR1 MNHEY and CDR2 SMNVEV (reference sequence). Unmatched junction bases numbered 7, after V lost 5 bases and J lost 5 bases. CDR3 sequence (DNA): TGTGCCAGCAGTCCTGGGACAGGGTTACACGAGCAGTACTTC. Its protein product is CASSPGTGLHEQYF.